Detailed here is one T cell receptor beta chain. These data originate in a study of blood T cell repertoires in COVID-19. Study at large: Sites across the United States, Italy and Spain contributed samples from acute and convalescent COVID-19.

TCRdb keeps only in-frame clones here, not all; method: immunoSEQ multiplex PCR. There are around 360,000 clones in the sample; approximately 89% occur only once, and 1.5% to 2.5% lies in the top ten. CDR1 and CDR2 (germline): KGHDR, SFDVKD. The CDR3 sequence is 16 residues long. With V trimmed by 3 bases and J by 4 bases, 3 bases remained unmatched. This clonotype was obtained from a man aged 35-49 years in a cohort exposed to, infected with or recovered from COVID-19 (not recorded which). This chain uses TRBV24-1 with TRBJ2-1; 12 bases are shared with TRBD2. Sequencing was performed on PBMCs or T cells enriched from blood (not recorded which). DNA of the CDR3: TGTGCCACCAGTGATCCCGGGACTAGCGGGTACAATGAGCAGTTCTTC. Translation gives CATSDPGTSGYNEQFF.